This T cell receptor (beta chain) is drawn from a study of blood T cell repertoires in COVID-19. Across the study: Samples representing acute and convalescent COVID-19 were sourced from the United States, Italy and Spain.

The repertoire was sequenced with immunoSEQ multiplex PCR; TCRdb's copy has only in-frame clones and lacks some. The sample consists of roughly 280,000 clones, 80% to 90% of them appearing once. From germline, CDR1 is MDHEN and CDR2 SYDVKM. The CDR3 has 15 amino acids. J gave up 7 bases and V 9 bases, and 13 bases lay outside the gene matches. Sequencing was carried out using PBMCs or T cells enriched from blood (not recorded which). The chain links TRBV28 to TRBJ1-5; the match to TRBD1 covers 9 bases. The receptor comes from a woman aged 18-35 years who had recovered from COVID-19. The chain's CDR3 is CASGGQGSFKQPQHF. CDR3 in DNA: TGTGCCAGTGGAGGACAGGGGAGTTTCAAACAGCCCCAGCATTTT.